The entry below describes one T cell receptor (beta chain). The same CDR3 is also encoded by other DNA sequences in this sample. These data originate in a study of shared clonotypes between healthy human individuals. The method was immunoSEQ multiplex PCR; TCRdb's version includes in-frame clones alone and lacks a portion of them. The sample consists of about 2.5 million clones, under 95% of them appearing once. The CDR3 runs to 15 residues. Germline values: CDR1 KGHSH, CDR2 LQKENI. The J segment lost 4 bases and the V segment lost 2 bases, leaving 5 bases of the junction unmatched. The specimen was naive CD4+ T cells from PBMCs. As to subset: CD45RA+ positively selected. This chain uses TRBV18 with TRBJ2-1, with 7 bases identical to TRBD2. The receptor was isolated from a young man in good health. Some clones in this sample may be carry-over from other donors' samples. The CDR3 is CASSPTSGAYNEQFF. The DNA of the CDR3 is TGTGCCAGCTCACCAACCAGCGGGGCTTACAATGAGCAGTTCTTC.